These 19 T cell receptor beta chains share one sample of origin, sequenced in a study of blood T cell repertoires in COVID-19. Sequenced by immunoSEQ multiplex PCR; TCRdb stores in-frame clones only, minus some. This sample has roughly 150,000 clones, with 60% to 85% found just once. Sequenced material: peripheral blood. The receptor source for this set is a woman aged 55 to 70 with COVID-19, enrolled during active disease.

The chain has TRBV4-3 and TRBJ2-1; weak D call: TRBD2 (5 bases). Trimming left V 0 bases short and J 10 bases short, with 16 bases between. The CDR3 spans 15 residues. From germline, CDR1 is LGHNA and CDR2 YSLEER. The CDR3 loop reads CASSQDLDSLAEQFF. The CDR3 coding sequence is TGCGCCAGCAGCCAAGATCTGGACTCCCTGGCGGAGCAGTTCTTC.

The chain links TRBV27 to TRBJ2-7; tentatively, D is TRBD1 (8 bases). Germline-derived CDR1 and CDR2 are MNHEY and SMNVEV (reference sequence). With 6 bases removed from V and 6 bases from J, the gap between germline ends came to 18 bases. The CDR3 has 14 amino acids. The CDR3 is CASRRTGWEGEQYV. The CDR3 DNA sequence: TGTGCCAGCAGAAGGACAGGGTGGGAGGGCGAGCAGTACGTC.

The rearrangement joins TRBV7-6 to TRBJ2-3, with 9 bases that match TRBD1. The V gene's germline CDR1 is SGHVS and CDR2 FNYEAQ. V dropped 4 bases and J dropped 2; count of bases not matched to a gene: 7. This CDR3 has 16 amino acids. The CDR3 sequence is CASSWTGTGITDTQYF. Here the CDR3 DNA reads TGTGCCAGCAGCTGGACCGGGACAGGGATCACAGATACGCAGTATTTT.

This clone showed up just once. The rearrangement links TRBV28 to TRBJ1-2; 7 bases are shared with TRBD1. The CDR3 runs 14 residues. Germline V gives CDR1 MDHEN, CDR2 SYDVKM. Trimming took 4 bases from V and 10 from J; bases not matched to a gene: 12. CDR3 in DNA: TGTGCCAGCAGTTCGCCAACAGGGGTCTTGGCCTACACCTTC. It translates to CASSSPTGVLAYTF.

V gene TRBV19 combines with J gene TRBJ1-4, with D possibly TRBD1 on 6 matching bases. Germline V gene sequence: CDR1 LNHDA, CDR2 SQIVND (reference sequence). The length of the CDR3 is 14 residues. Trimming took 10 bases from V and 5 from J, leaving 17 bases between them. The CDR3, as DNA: TGTGCCAAACTCTGGACAGCTTCAAATGAAAAACTGTTTTTT. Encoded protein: CAKLWTASNEKLFF. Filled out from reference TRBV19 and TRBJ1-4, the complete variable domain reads DGGITQSPKYLFRKEGQNVTLSCEQNLNHDAMYWYRQDPGQGLRLIYYSQIVNDFQKGDIAEGYSVSREKKESFPLTVTSAQKNPTAFYLCAKLWTASNEKLFFGSGTQLSVL.

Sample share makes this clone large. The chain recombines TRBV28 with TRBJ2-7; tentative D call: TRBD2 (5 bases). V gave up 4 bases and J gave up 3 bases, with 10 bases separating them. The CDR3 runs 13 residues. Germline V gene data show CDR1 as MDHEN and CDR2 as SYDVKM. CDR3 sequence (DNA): TGTGCCAGCAGTTCCCGACGGGACTACGAGCAGTACGTC. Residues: CASSSRRDYEQYV.

In nucleotides, the CDR3 is TGTGCCAGCAGCCAAGGTACAGGGGTGGCTCCGGGGACCCAGTACTTC. It yields the protein CASSQGTGVAPGTQYF. The chain has TRBV3-1 (or the pseudogene TRBV3-2) and TRBJ2-5; the match to TRBD1 covers 7 bases. The germline CDR1 and CDR2 sequences are LGHDT and YNNKEL (reference sequence). The CDR3 contains 16 residues. The V gene end was trimmed by 1 base and the J gene end by 7 bases; junction bases not matched to a gene: 12.

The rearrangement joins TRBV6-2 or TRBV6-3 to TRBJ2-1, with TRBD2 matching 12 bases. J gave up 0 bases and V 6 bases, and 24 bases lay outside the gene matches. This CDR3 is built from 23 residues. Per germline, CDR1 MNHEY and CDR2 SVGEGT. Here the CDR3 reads CASRPFPGLAGPANTFSYNEQFF. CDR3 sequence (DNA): TGTGCCAGCAGGCCTTTTCCGGGACTAGCGGGCCCCGCAAACACATTCTCCTACAATGAGCAGTTCTTC.

The CDR3, as DNA: TGTGCCATCAGTGAAATAGGGGACACTGAAGCTTTCTTT. Amino acid sequence: CAISEIGDTEAFF. V gene TRBV10-3 combines with J gene TRBJ1-1; perhaps TRBD1 as D (5 bases). Trimming shortened V by 3 bases and J by 3 bases, and 8 bases separated the two germline ends. Germline assignment: CDR1 ENHRY and CDR2 SYGVKD. This CDR3 has 13 amino acids.

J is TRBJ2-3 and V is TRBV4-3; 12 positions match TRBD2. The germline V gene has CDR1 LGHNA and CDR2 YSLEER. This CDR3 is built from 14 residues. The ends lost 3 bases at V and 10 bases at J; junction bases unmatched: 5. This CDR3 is CASSQTSGRGPQYF. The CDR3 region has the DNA TGCGCCAGCAGCCAGACTAGCGGGAGAGGGCCGCAGTATTTT.

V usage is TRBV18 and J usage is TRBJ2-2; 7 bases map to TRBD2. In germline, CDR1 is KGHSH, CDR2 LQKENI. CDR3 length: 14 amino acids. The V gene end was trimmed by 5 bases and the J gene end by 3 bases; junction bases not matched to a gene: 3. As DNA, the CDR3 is TGTGCCAGCTCAGCGGGAGCGGACACCGGGGAGCTGTTTTTT. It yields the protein CASSAGADTGELFF.

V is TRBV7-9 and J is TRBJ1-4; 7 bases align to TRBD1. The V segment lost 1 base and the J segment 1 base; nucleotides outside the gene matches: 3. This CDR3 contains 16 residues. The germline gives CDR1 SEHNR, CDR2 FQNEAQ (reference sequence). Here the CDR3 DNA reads TGTGCCAGCAGCTTAGGGTACAGGGGAACTAATGAAAAACTGTTTTTT. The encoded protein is CASSLGYRGTNEKLFF.

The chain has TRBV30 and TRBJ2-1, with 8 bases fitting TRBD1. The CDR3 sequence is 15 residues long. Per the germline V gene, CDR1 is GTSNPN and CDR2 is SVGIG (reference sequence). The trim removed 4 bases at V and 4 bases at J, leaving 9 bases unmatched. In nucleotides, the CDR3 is TGTGCCTGGACTACCGGGACAGGAAGTTACAATGAGCAGTTCTTC. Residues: CAWTTGTGSYNEQFF.

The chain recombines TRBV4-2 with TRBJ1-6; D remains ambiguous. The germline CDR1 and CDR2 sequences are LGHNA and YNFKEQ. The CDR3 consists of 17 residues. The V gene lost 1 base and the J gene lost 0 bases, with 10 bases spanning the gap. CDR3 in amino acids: CASSQGTVSSYNSPLHF. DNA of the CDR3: TGTGCCAGCAGCCAAGGAACAGTTAGCTCCTATAATTCACCCCTCCACTTT.

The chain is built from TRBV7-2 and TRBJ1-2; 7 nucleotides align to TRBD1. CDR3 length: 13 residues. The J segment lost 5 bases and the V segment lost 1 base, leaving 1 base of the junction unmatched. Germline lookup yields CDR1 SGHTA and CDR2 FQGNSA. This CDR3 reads CASSLDRGYGYTF. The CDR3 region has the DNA TGTGCCAGCAGCTTAGACAGGGGTTATGGCTACACCTTC.

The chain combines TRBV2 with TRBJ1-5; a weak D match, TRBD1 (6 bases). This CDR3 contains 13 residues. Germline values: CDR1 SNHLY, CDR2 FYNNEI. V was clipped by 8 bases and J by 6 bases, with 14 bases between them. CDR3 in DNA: TGTGCCAGCCGAATGACAGGTAGTCAGCCCCAGCATTTT. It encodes CASRMTGSQPQHF.

CDR3 DNA: TGCGCCAGCAGCCAAGGACAGGGACTAGCGTTGGGGAATGAGCAGTTCTTC. Residues: CASSQGQGLALGNEQFF. The gene calls are TRBV4-1 and TRBJ2-1, with 10 bases aligning to TRBD2. Germline CDR1 and CDR2: MGHRA and YSYEKL. The ends lost 1 base at V and 7 bases at J; junction bases unmatched: 10. This CDR3 spans 17 amino acids.

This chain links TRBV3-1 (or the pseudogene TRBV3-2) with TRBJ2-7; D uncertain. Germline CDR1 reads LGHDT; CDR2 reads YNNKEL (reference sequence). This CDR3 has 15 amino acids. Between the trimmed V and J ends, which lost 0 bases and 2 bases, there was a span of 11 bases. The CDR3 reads CASSQDLAAPYEQYF. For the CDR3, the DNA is TGTGCCAGCAGCCAAGATCTCGCGGCACCCTACGAGCAGTACTTC.

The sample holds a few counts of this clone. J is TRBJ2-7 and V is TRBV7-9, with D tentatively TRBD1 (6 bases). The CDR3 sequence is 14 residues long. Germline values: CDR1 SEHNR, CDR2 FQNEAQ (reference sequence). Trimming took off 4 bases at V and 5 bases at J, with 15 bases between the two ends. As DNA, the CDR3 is TGTGCCAGCAGCTCAGACGGGACAAGCGACGAGCAGTACGTC. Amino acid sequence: CASSSDGTSDEQYV.